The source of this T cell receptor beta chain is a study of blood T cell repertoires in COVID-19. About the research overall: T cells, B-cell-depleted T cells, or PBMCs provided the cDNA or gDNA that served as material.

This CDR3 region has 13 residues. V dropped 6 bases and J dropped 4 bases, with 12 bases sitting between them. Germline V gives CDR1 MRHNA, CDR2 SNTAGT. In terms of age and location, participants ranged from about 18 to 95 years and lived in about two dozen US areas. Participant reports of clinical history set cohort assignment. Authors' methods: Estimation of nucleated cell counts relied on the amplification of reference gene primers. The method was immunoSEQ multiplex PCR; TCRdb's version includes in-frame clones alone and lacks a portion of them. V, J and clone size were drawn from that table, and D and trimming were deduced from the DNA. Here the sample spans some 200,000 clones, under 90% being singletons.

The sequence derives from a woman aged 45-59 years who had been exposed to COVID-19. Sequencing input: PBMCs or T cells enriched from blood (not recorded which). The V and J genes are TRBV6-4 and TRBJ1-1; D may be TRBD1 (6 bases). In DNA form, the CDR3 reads TGTGCCAGCAGGATGGGGGCGAGCACTGAAGCTTTCTTT. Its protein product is CASRMGASTEAFF.